Included here is one TCR beta chain sequence, with context. What it binds is not known. This sample stems from a study of T cells after posttransplantation cyclophosphamide. Study-level results: Recipient CMV seropositivity and CMV reactivation strongly tracked TRB clonality.

Profiling relied on immunoSEQ multiplex PCR, and the TCRdb table lists in-frame clones only, not all of them. This table has roughly 42,000 clones, 90% appearing once. A marrow graft followed busulfan-fludarabine conditioning, with cyclophosphamide on days +3 and +4. Losses at the gene ends were 1 base for V and 1 base for J; bases not matched to a gene: 13. Germline V gene data show CDR1 as MGHRA and CDR2 as YSYEKL. This CDR3 has 19 residues. J is TRBJ1-2 and V is TRBV4-1, with 9 bases lining up with TRBD1. Material: PBMCs, obtained roughly 59 days after allogeneic stem cell transplant with posttransplant cyclophosphamide. This receptor was taken from a male patient aged 60-70 years who received an allogeneic stem cell transplant from a related donor and was CMV-positive. The graft donor may have contributed some T cells. This chain's CDR3 is CASSQAPPGQGPFNYGYTF. CDR3 nucleotide sequence: TGCGCCAGCAGCCAAGCTCCTCCGGGACAGGGACCCTTTAACTATGGCTACACCTTC.